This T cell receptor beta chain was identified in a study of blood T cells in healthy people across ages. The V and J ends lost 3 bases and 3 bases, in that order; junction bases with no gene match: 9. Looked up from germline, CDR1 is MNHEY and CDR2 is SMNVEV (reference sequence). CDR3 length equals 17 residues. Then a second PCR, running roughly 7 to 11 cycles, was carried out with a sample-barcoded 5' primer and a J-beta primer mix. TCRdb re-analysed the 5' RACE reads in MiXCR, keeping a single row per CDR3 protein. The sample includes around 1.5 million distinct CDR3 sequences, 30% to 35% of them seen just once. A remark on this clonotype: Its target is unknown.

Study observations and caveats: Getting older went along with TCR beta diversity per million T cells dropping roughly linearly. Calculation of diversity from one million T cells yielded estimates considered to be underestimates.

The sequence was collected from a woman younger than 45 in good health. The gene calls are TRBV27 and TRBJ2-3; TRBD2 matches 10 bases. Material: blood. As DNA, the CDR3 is TGTGCCAGCAGTTTGGTCAGCGGGAGGGGGGTTACAGATACGCAGTATTTT. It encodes CASSLVSGRGVTDTQYF.